This section outlines one T cell receptor beta chain sequence together with its context. This sample was taken from a study of blood T cell repertoires in COVID-19. Method: immunoSEQ multiplex PCR; TCRdb's copy keeps in-frame clones and lacks some. The sample carries a few hundred thousand clones, roughly 77% recorded once. The CDR3 covers 14 residues. Losses at the gene ends were 6 bases for V and 3 bases for J; bases not matched to a gene: 5. Germline loops: CDR1 LNHDA, CDR2 SQIVND (reference sequence). The sequencing sample was made of peripheral blood. This clonotype originated in a woman older than 75 with acute or convalescent COVID-19. The chain is built from TRBV19 and TRBJ1-5; TRBD1 aligns across 7 bases. The CDR3 loop is CASSSQGNNQPQHF. For the CDR3, the DNA is TGTGCCAGTAGCTCACAGGGGAACAATCAGCCCCAGCATTTT.